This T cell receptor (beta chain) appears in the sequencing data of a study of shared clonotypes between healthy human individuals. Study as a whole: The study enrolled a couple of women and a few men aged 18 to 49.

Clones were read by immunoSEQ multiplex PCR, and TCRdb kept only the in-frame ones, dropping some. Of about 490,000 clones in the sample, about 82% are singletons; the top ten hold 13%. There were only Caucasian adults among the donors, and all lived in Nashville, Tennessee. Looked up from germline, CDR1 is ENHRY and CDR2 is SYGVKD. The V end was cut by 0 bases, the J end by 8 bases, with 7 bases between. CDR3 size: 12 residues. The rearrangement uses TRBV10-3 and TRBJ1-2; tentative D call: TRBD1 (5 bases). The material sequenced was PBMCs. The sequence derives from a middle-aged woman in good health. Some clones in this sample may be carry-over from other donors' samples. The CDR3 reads CAISESPGGYTF. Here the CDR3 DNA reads TGTGCCATCAGTGAGTCGCCAGGGGGCTACACCTTC.